This entry lists 28 T cell receptor beta chains sequenced from one sample in a study of blood T cell repertoires in COVID-19 (dated by TCRdb to 2018 to 2020). Libraries were prepared through the immunoSEQ multiplex PCR assay. Here the immuneACCESS table is served through TCRdb, limited to in-frame sequences with V and J called. Missing clones are a known gap in these copies; in checked studies unresolved V genes cover under half, and the rest lacks a known reason. The sample has more than 300,000 clones on record, almost 90% of them singletons. The ten largest make up about 1% of the sample. Sequenced: peripheral blood. The receptors were gathered from a woman between 40 and 50 years old with COVID-19, enrolled during active disease.

CDR3 region: CASRAAPQGTEAFF. In DNA form, the CDR3 reads TGCGCCAGCAGGGCGGCCCCCCAGGGGACTGAAGCTTTCTTT. The gene calls are TRBV5-1 and TRBJ1-1; D perhaps matches TRBD1 (6 bases). This CDR3 contains 14 residues. Germline V gene sequence: CDR1 SGHRS, CDR2 YFSETQ. Trimming removed 5 bases from V and 5 bases from J, with 16 bases in between.

V usage is TRBV7-8 and J usage is TRBJ2-7, with 10 bases lining up with TRBD1. The CDR3 is 15 amino acids. V was clipped by 1 base and J by 7 bases; unmatched bases: 7. Germline CDR1 is SGHVS and CDR2 is FQNEAQ. The CDR3 spells CASSLGSQGQGEQYF. In nucleotides, the CDR3 is TGTGCCAGCAGCTTAGGGTCCCAGGGACAGGGGGAGCAGTACTTC.

The chain has TRBV28 and TRBJ2-7, with D maybe TRBD2 (5 bases). The germline V gene has CDR1 MDHEN and CDR2 SYDVKM. The germline V and J ends were trimmed by 5 bases and 0 bases, with 20 bases remaining between them. This CDR3 has 17 amino acids. The CDR3 bases are TGTGCCAGCAGTCCACACCTGAGGGCGGAGGTCTCCTACGAGCAGTACTTC. This sequence encodes CASSPHLRAEVSYEQYF. The whole variable domain, filled in from reference TRBV28 and TRBJ2-7, reads DVKVTQSSRYLVKRTGEKVFLECVQDMDHENMFWYRQDPGLGLRLIYFSYDVKMKEKGDIPEGYSVSREKKERFSLILESASTNQTSMYLCASSPHLRAEVSYEQYFGPGTRLTVT.

The V and J genes are TRBV19 and TRBJ1-4; TRBD1 matches at 8 bases. The CDR3 is 13 residues long. Germline lookup yields CDR1 LNHDA and CDR2 SQIVND (reference sequence). The junction had 5 bases not matched to a gene; V was cut back by 9 bases and J by 5 bases. The CDR3 here is CASRDRQNEKLFF. DNA for the CDR3: TGTGCCAGCCGGGACAGGCAGAATGAAAAACTGTTTTTT.

This clone was seen more than once but under ten times. The V and J genes are TRBV9 and TRBJ2-1, with D possibly matching TRBD2 (6 bases). The CDR3 spans 16 residues. The germline V and J ends were trimmed by 3 bases and 1 base, with 14 bases remaining between them. CDR1 and CDR2 (germline): SGDLS, YYNGEE. In DNA, the CDR3 is TGTGCCAGCAGCGCCGGAGGGAGCGGATCCTACAATGAGCAGTTCTTC. Protein: CASSAGGSGSYNEQFF.

The chain links TRBV7-2 to TRBJ2-1; 7 nucleotides agree with TRBD2. Germline lookup yields CDR1 SGHTA and CDR2 FQGNSA. The V segment lost 5 bases and the J segment 4 bases; nucleotides outside the gene matches: 8. This CDR3 comprises 15 residues. CDR3 nucleotides: TGTGCCAGCAGCCCAGAGCGGGGCCCATACAATGAGCAGTTCTTC. It translates to CASSPERGPYNEQFF.

The chain joins TRBV7-2 to TRBJ1-2; 9 nucleotides align to TRBD1. This CDR3 has 14 amino acids. Per germline, CDR1 SGHTA and CDR2 FQGNSA. V dropped 5 bases and J dropped 8; count of bases not matched to a gene: 9. The DNA of the CDR3 is TGTGCCAGCAGCCCTGACAGGGGGTCGGGGGGCTACACCTTC. It codes for CASSPDRGSGGYTF.

This clone was counted once. The rearrangement uses TRBV6-6 and TRBJ2-3; D may be TRBD2 (5 bases). Germline loops: CDR1 MNHNY, CDR2 SVGAGI (reference sequence). The ends were cut back, 4 bases at V and 2 bases at J, with 16 bases in the middle. The CDR3 spans 16 residues. The CDR3 reads CASSSGAAQHTDTQYF. DNA of the CDR3: TGTGCCAGCAGTTCCGGAGCGGCTCAACACACAGATACGCAGTATTTT.

The chain employs TRBV7-8 and TRBJ1-2; 10 bases agree with TRBD1. The ends lost 5 bases at V and 8 bases at J; junction bases unmatched: 11. Germline lookup yields CDR1 SGHVS and CDR2 FQNEAQ. The CDR3 extends over 15 amino acids. CDR3 DNA sequence: TGTGCCAGCAGCCACCGGGACAGGGGCTGGCAGGGCTACACCTTC. This gives the protein CASSHRDRGWQGYTF.

V and J are TRBV9 and TRBJ1-1; D is unclear. The CDR3 runs 13 residues. V lost 4 bases and J lost 1, with 8 bases in between. Germline V CDR1 and CDR2: SGDLS, YYNGEE. CDR3 DNA sequence: TGTGCCAGCAGCCGTAGACAGAACACTGAAGCTTTCTTT. Translating gives CASSRRQNTEAFF.

The chain has TRBV9 and TRBJ2-5; D gene unclear. Trimming pared 0 bases from V and 5 bases from J, leaving 14 bases between. This CDR3 contains 15 residues. Germline CDR1 reads SGDLS; CDR2 reads YYNGEE. CDR3: CASSVAAATLETQYF. The DNA for the CDR3 is TGTGCCAGCAGCGTAGCTGCGGCGACTTTGGAGACCCAGTACTTC.

This chain links TRBV20-1 with TRBJ2-5; possible D gene TRBD2, 5 bases. CDR1 is DFQATT, CDR2 SNEGSKA, per germline (reference sequence). V was cut by 3 bases and J by 0 bases, with 11 bases left in between. The CDR3 has 14 residues. CDR3 protein: CSASKAEYQETQYF. CDR3 nucleotides: TGCAGTGCTAGTAAAGCGGAGTACCAAGAGACCCAGTACTTC.

The chain employs TRBV27 and TRBJ2-7; a possible D gene is TRBD1 (5 bases). The CDR3 totals 15 residues. The ends were cut back, 5 bases at V and 1 base at J, with 15 bases in the middle. The germline gives CDR1 MNHEY, CDR2 SMNVEV (reference sequence). The CDR3 sequence is CASSLRQIESYEQYF. Here the CDR3 DNA reads TGTGCCAGCAGTCTTAGACAGATTGAGTCCTACGAGCAGTACTTC.

The chain links TRBV7-9 to TRBJ1-1; D ambiguous. This CDR3 is built from 14 residues. The V gene lost 3 bases and the J gene lost 5 bases, with 13 bases spanning the gap. CDR1 and CDR2 (germline): SEHNR, FQNEAQ (reference sequence). CDR3 region: CASSFLRQVTEAFF. The CDR3 DNA is TGTGCCAGCAGCTTCTTGCGACAAGTAACTGAAGCTTTCTTT.

The chain combines TRBV7-3 with TRBJ1-1; D possibly corresponds to TRBD1 (6 bases). The CDR3 is 13 residues long. CDR1 is SGHTA and CDR2 is FQGTGA in the germline V gene. V gave up 5 bases and J gave up 0 bases, with 7 bases separating them. CDR3 loop: CASSRDMNTEAFF. CDR3 bases: TGTGCCAGCAGCAGGGACATGAACACTGAAGCTTTCTTT.

CDR3 in DNA: TGTGCCAGCAGCCAAGAGATCGGGCAGGGGATCAATGAGCAGTTCTTC. As protein: CASSQEIGQGINEQFF. The gene calls are TRBV4-2 and TRBJ2-1; a weak D match, TRBD1 (6 bases). This CDR3 has 16 amino acids. The germline V gene has CDR1 LGHNA and CDR2 YNFKEQ. The germline V and J ends were trimmed by 0 bases and 6 bases, with 15 bases remaining between them.

V usage is TRBV4-3 and J usage is TRBJ1-1, with D possibly matching TRBD1 (5 bases). The CDR3 spans 14 residues. Germline V lookup: CDR1 LGHNA, CDR2 YSLEER. V lost 7 bases and J 2 bases, leaving 14 bases between the germline ends. The CDR3 loop reads CASNQAGQNTEAFF. The CDR3 nucleotides read TGCGCCAGCAACCAGGCAGGGCAAAACACTGAAGCTTTCTTT.

This clone occurred a few times. The chain is built from TRBV5-4 and TRBJ2-7; 9 positions agree with TRBD1. After removal of 5 bases from V and 1 base from J, the junction contained 7 bases not matched to a gene. Germline V gene data show CDR1 as SGHNT and CDR2 as YYREEE (reference sequence). The CDR3 is 15 residues long. The CDR3 DNA sequence: TGTGCCAGCAGTCCCGGGACAGGGAAGTCCTACGAGCAGTACTTC. Its protein is CASSPGTGKSYEQYF.

This clone was observed once. At the DNA level, this CDR3 is encoded by other sequences in the same sample as well. The gene calls are TRBV6-5 and TRBJ1-6, with unresolved D. The CDR3 runs to 15 residues. Germline CDR1 is MNHEY and CDR2 is SVGAGI. Trimming removed 2 bases from V and 8 bases from J, with 13 bases in between. The CDR3: CASSYSAGLDSPLHF. DNA of the CDR3: TGTGCCAGCAGTTACAGCGCGGGTTTGGATTCACCCCTCCACTTT.

The chain has TRBV19 and TRBJ1-1; no firm D call. This CDR3 comprises 13 residues. With 3 bases removed from V and 1 base from J, the gap between germline ends came to 6 bases. Germline assignment: CDR1 LNHDA and CDR2 SQIVND (reference sequence). This CDR3 reads CASSILRNTEAFF. CDR3 coding DNA: TGTGCCAGTAGTATTCTGCGGAACACTGAAGCTTTCTTT.

The chain combines TRBV18 with TRBJ1-3; D perhaps matches TRBD1 (5 bases). The CDR3 covers 15 residues. V was clipped by 2 bases and J by 0 bases, with 8 bases between them. Germline lookup yields CDR1 KGHSH and CDR2 LQKENI. CDR3 in amino acids: CASSPGRGSGNTIYF. Written as DNA, the CDR3 is TGTGCCAGCTCACCAGGAAGGGGCTCTGGAAACACCATATATTTT.

This clone was observed once. V gene TRBV3-1 (or the pseudogene TRBV3-2) combines with J gene TRBJ1-3; perhaps TRBD1 as D (6 bases). CDR1 LGHDT and CDR2 YNNKEL come from the germline V gene (reference sequence). The CDR3 is 14 residues long. V lost 6 bases to trimming and J lost 2 bases, with 11 bases between them. CDR3 in amino acids: CASRYEGAGNTIYF. CDR3 sequence (DNA): TGTGCCAGCAGATATGAGGGGGCTGGAAACACCATATATTTT.

The V and J genes are TRBV12-3 or TRBV12-4 and TRBJ2-5, with D hard to call. This CDR3 has 13 amino acids. V was cut by 3 bases and J by 5 bases, with 10 bases left in between. CDR3 nucleotide sequence: TGTGCCAGCAGTTTCCGTGGTGCGGAGACCCAGTACTTC. Translation gives CASSFRGAETQYF.

The rearrangement joins TRBV28 to TRBJ1-2; maybe TRBD1 (6 bases). Germline CDR1 reads MDHEN; CDR2 reads SYDVKM. This CDR3 has 13 amino acids. V was shortened by 10 bases and J by 5 bases, with 17 bases between the two germline ends. DNA of the CDR3: TGTGCCATCCCAGCGCGGGGGGCGTATGGCTACACCTTC. Its translation is CAIPARGAYGYTF.

The chain is built from TRBV30 and TRBJ2-6, with D perhaps TRBD2 (5 bases). Germline CDR1 GTSNPN, CDR2 SVGIG (reference sequence). CDR3 size: 14 residues. Trimming pared 1 base from V and 2 bases from J, leaving 6 bases between. The CDR3 sequence: CAWSAGAGANVLTF. DNA of the CDR3: TGTGCCTGGAGTGCCGGGGCTGGGGCCAACGTCCTGACTTTC.

This chain joins TRBV27 and TRBJ1-2, with D possibly TRBD1 on 5 matching bases. The CDR3 runs to 14 residues. The germline V gene has CDR1 MNHEY and CDR2 SMNVEV (reference sequence). The ends were cut back, 5 bases at V and 8 bases at J, with 18 bases in the middle. CDR3 DNA: TGTGCCAGCAGTCCCCCCGGACATTCCCACGGCTACACCTTC. It yields the protein CASSPPGHSHGYTF.

This clone was picked up a small number of times. The chain has TRBV2 and TRBJ1-2; 10 bases are shared with TRBD1. There are 14 residues in the CDR3. V dropped 4 bases and J dropped 7; count of bases not matched to a gene: 6. From germline, CDR1 is SNHLY and CDR2 FYNNEI. The CDR3 loop reads CASSVGQGFRGYTF. The CDR3 DNA reads TGTGCCAGCAGTGTGGGACAGGGGTTTCGTGGCTACACCTTC.

This clone was picked up one time. This sequence joins TRBV11-3 and TRBJ2-5; the D is unclear. Trimming took 6 bases from V and 1 from J, leaving 15 bases between them. The CDR3 spans 15 residues. Germline CDR1 SGHNT, CDR2 YENEEA. This CDR3 is CASSDAGTPQETQYF. CDR3 coding DNA: TGTGCCAGCAGTGACGCAGGTACGCCCCAAGAGACCCAGTACTTC.